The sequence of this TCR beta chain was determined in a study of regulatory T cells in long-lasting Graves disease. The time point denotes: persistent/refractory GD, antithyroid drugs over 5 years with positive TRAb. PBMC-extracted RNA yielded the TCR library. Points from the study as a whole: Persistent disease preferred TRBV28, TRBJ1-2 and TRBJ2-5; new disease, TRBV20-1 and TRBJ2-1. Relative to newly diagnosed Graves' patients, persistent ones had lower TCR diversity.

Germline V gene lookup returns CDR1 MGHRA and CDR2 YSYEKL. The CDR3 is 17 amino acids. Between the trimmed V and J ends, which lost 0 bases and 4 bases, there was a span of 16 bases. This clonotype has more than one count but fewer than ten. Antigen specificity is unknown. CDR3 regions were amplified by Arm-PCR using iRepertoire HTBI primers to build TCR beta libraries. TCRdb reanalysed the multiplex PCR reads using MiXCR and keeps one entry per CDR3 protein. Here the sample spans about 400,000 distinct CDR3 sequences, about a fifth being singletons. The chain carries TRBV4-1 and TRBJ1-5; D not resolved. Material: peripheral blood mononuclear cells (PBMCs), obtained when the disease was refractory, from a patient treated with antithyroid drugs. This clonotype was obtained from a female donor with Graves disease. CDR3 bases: TGCGCCAGCAGCCAAGAGGCCTCGGGCACTATTAATCAGCCCCAGCATTTT. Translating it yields CASSQEASGTINQPQHF.